One sample yielded the 13 T cell receptor beta chains listed below, sequenced in a study of vaccination and CD4 T cells after COVID-19. At the Johns Hopkins FTIC core, DNA taken from cultured CD4+ T cells was sequenced by way of the Oncomine TCR Beta short-read assay. Via MiXCR, TCRdb re-called the PCR reads, giving one row per CDR3 protein. The repertoire has 7,500 to 9,500 distinct CDR3 sequences, roughly 39% of them found once; the top ten carry around 20%. As to treatment: roughly 10-day PBMC culture with coronavirus spike peptide pools or control peptides (ViraFEST assay). Pre-COVID-19 pandemic sampling (2011-2018) yielded the unexposed donor's CD4+ T cells. These TCRs are of unknown antigen specificity. The specimen sequenced was CD4+ T cells from blood, cultured in vitro. The receptor source for this set is a human donor in good health.

In its sample, this clonotype was seen a few times. The rearrangement links TRBV20-1 to TRBJ2-5; 10 bases match TRBD2. Per germline, CDR1 DFQATT and CDR2 SNEGSKA (reference sequence). With V trimmed by 5 bases and J by 3 bases, 3 bases remained unmatched. CDR3 length: 13 residues. CDR3: CSALTSGEETQYF. The CDR3 nucleotides are TGCAGTGCTTTAACTAGCGGGGAAGAGACCCAGTACTTC.

The sample holds a few counts of this clonotype. V usage is TRBV20-1 and J usage is TRBJ1-5; TRBD1 aligns across 8 bases. This CDR3 has 14 residues. With V trimmed by 7 bases and J by 2 bases, 7 bases remained unmatched. The germline CDR1 and CDR2 sequences are DFQATT and SNEGSKA (reference sequence). The CDR3 spells CSVKVGQGNQPQHF. The CDR3 DNA is TGCAGTGTAAAGGTGGGACAGGGCAATCAGCCCCAGCATTTT.

The J gene is TRBJ2-7, the V gene TRBV20-1, with 11 bases fitting TRBD2. V lost 1 base, J lost 0 bases, and 8 bases stayed unmatched. This CDR3 region has 17 residues. CDR1 is DFQATT and CDR2 is SNEGSKA in the germline V gene (reference sequence). DNA of the CDR3: TGCAGTGCTAGAGCCGCTAGCGGGGGGCCTGGCTCCTACGAGCAGTACTTC. This codes for CSARAASGGPGSYEQYF.

This clonotype has a handful of counts. This chain links TRBV6-2 or TRBV6-3 with TRBJ2-1; tentatively, D is TRBD2 (6 bases). V was cut by 4 bases and J by 6 bases, with 10 bases left in between. The CDR3 loop spans 13 amino acids. From germline, CDR1 is MNHEY and CDR2 SVGEGT. The CDR3 DNA is TGTGCCAGCAGTTTCGGGACTTTCAATGAGCAGTTCTTC. It specifies CASSFGTFNEQFF.

This clonotype appeared once. J is TRBJ1-2 and V is TRBV29-1, with D possibly being TRBD1 (6 bases). V was pared by 3 bases and J by 8 bases, with 25 bases between. This CDR3 is 16 amino acids long. Germline V gives CDR1 SQVTM, CDR2 ANQGSEA. The CDR3 region has the DNA TGCAGCGTTGACAGCCAGGTCGGGAGGGGGGGGCGAGGCTACACCTTC. Its protein product is CSVDSQVGRGGRGYTF.

This clonotype appeared a few times. The gene calls are TRBV27 and TRBJ2-7; D gene unclear. Trimming stripped 4 bases from V and 6 bases from J, with 13 bases between. The CDR3 totals 13 residues. Germline loops: CDR1 MNHEY, CDR2 SMNVEV (reference sequence). The CDR3 nucleotides read TGTGCCAGCAGTTCCGTAAACGGGCTCGAGCAGTACTTC. Its translation is CASSSVNGLEQYF.

In its sample, this clonotype was seen a few times. The rearrangement joins TRBV28 to TRBJ2-7; no reliable D call. Trimming took off 7 bases at V and 0 bases at J, with 7 bases between the two ends. Germline lookup yields CDR1 MDHEN and CDR2 SYDVKM. This CDR3 spans 12 amino acids. CDR3 protein: CASTPSSYEQYF. The CDR3 DNA follows: TGTGCCAGCACCCCGAGCTCCTACGAGCAGTACTTC. The full variable domain, rest sourced from reference TRBV28 and TRBJ2-7, is DVKVTQSSRYLVKRTGEKVFLECVQDMDHENMFWYRQDPGLGLRLIYFSYDVKMKEKGDIPEGYSVSREKKERFSLILESASTNQTSMYLCASTPSSYEQYFGPGTRLTVT.

The genes are TRBV27 and TRBJ2-2; TRBD2 matches at 13 bases. CDR3 size: 16 residues. V gave up 6 bases and J gave up 5 bases; unmatched junction bases: 6. Per germline, CDR1 MNHEY and CDR2 SMNVEV (reference sequence). The CDR3 reads CASRLAGGPRTGELFF. The CDR3 nucleotides are TGTGCCAGCAGACTAGCGGGAGGGCCGCGGACCGGGGAGCTGTTTTTT.

The chain links TRBV19 to TRBJ2-1; possibly TRBD2 for D (5 bases). The V and J ends lost 7 bases and 4 bases respectively, with 11 bases between them. CDR1 is LNHDA, CDR2 SQIVND, per germline (reference sequence). The CDR3 loop spans 13 amino acids. CDR3 bases: TGTGCCAGTACTGCGGACTTTTACAATGAGCAGTTCTTC. It yields the protein CASTADFYNEQFF.

This clonotype was seen only once. The chain combines TRBV5-4 with TRBJ1-1; perhaps TRBD1 as D (5 bases). Trimming stripped 0 bases from V and 2 bases from J, with 11 bases between. The germline gives CDR1 SGHNT, CDR2 YYREEE (reference sequence). This CDR3 has 15 amino acids. The CDR3 DNA sequence: TGTGCCAGCAGCTTGGGGGGGGTTTCTAACACTGAAGCTTTCTTT. Encoded protein: CASSLGGVSNTEAFF. Using reference TRBV5-4 and TRBJ1-1 for the parts outside the CDR3, the full variable domain is ETGVTQSPTHLIKTRGQQVTLRCSSQSGHNTVSWYQQALGQGPQFIFQYYREEENGRGNFPPRFSGLQFPNYSSELNVNALELDDSALYLCASSLGGVSNTEAFFGQGTRLTVV.

This chain uses TRBV5-4 with TRBJ1-2; perhaps TRBD1 as D (6 bases). The V gene lost 6 bases and the J gene lost 0 bases, with 18 bases spanning the gap. CDR3 size: 16 residues. Germline-derived CDR1 and CDR2 are SGHNT and YYREEE (reference sequence). CDR3 loop: CASTEGGTKSNYGYTF. The CDR3 coding sequence is TGTGCCAGCACCGAAGGGGGGACAAAATCTAACTATGGCTACACCTTC.

This chain links TRBV29-1 with TRBJ1-1, with 8 positions matching TRBD1. Per the germline V gene, CDR1 is SQVTM and CDR2 is ANQGSEA. With 4 bases clipped from V and 6 bases from J, the junction kept 10 bases outside the gene matches. There are 14 residues in the CDR3. CDR3 region: CSVGKTGVIPEAFF. The CDR3 DNA reads as TGCAGCGTTGGCAAGACAGGGGTGATCCCTGAAGCTTTCTTT.

The chain couples TRBV7-9 to TRBJ1-2, with D unclear. V was pared by 1 base and J by 4 bases, with 10 bases between. Germline V gene sequence: CDR1 SEHNR, CDR2 FQNEAQ (reference sequence). The CDR3 runs to 14 residues. CDR3 region: CASSLGLQGYGYTF. The CDR3 DNA follows: TGTGCCAGCAGCTTAGGGTTACAAGGCTATGGCTACACCTTC. The whole variable domain, remainder taken from reference TRBV7-9 and TRBJ1-2, is DTGVSQNPRHKITKRGQNVTFRCDPISEHNRLYWYRQTLGQGPEFLTYFQNEAQLEKSRLLSDRFSAERPKGSFSTLEIQRTEQGDSAMYLCASSLGLQGYGYTFGSGTRLTVV.